This is a list of T cell receptor beta chains from one sample in a study of T cells after yellow fever vaccination. Each CDR3 protein is one row after TCRdb ran MiXCR on the 5' RACE reads. The table lists some 670,000 distinct CDR3 sequences, 9% to 15% of them singletons. The sample was PBMCs, taken on the day of the yellow fever booster vaccination. Receptors were obtained from a man in his thirties or forties who received the YFV17D yellow fever vaccine. Each CDR3 is given with its conserved first and last residue. A D gene is named only where the DNA matches it firmly. Some rows have no size entry. The others give once, few or many, or a class for an expanded clone.

clone_size	v_call	d_call	j_call	cdr3_aa	cdr3_nt
many	TRBV29-1	NA	TRBJ2-3	CSVEFYTDTQYF	TGCAGCGTTGAATTCTACACAGATACGCAGTATTTT
NA	TRBV4-3	NA	TRBJ2-1	CASSQDQGGSYNEQFF	TGCGCCAGCAGCCAAGATCAGGGGGGCTCCTACAATGAGCAGTTCTTC
few	TRBV27	NA	TRBJ1-2	CASSSGPSPRAYGYTF	TGTGCCAGCAGTTCCGGACCCAGTCCGCGGGCCTATGGCTACACCTTC
few	TRBV20-1	NA	TRBJ2-1	CSARVEVWGLGNEQFF	TGCAGTGCTAGAGTTGAGGTGTGGGGGCTGGGCAATGAGCAGTTCTTC
NA	TRBV20-1	NA	TRBJ2-5	CSAKRETQYF	TGCAGTGCCAAACGCGAGACCCAGTACTTC
few	TRBV6-2/TRBV6-3	TRBD2	TRBJ2-1	CASSWASGTSYNEQFF	TGTGCCAGCAGTTGGGCAAGCGGGACCTCCTACAATGAGCAGTTCTTC
few	TRBV7-6	NA	TRBJ1-1	CASSPNPGLRPNTEAFF	TGTGCCAGCAGCCCCAACCCAGGGTTGAGACCGAACACTGAAGCTTTCTTT
few	TRBV14	NA	TRBJ2-1	CASSQVDAYDEQFF	TGTGCCAGCAGCCAAGTTGACGCCTATGATGAGCAGTTCTTC
few	TRBV7-2	NA	TRBJ2-4	CASSPSIGLKEYF	TGTGCCAGCAGCCCCTCTATCGGCCTCAAAGAGTACTTC
NA	TRBV29-1	TRBD2	TRBJ2-5	CSAVLAGVSETQYF	TGCAGCGCCGTACTAGCGGGAGTTTCAGAGACCCAGTACTTC
NA	TRBV7-9	NA	TRBJ2-7	CASSLGGTAEQYF	TGTGCCAGCAGCTTGGGTGGAACCGCCGAGCAGTACTTC
few	TRBV12-3/TRBV12-4	NA	TRBJ2-7	CASSHGFYEQYF	TGTGCCAGCAGTCACGGGTTCTACGAGCAGTACTTC
NA	TRBV6-5	NA	TRBJ2-5	CASSYGGEEETQYF	TGTGCCAGCAGTTACGGGGGAGAGGAGGAGACCCAGTACTTC
many	TRBV6-1	NA	TRBJ2-1	CASSPSRSNEQFF	TGTGCCAGCAGCCCCTCTCGCTCGAATGAGCAGTTCTTC
NA	TRBV19	NA	TRBJ2-2	CAGRRDTVVGELFF	TGTGCCGGAAGGCGGGACACTGTTGTGGGGGAGCTGTTTTTT
few	TRBV7-9	NA	TRBJ2-7	CASETTGSYEQYF	TGTGCGAGCGAGACGACTGGCTCCTACGAGCAGTACTTC
NA	TRBV18	TRBD1	TRBJ2-7	CASSLTGGVGYEQYF	TGTGCCAGCTCACTAACAGGGGGCGTAGGCTACGAGCAGTACTTC
few	TRBV12-3/TRBV12-4	TRBD1	TRBJ1-5	CASRDRAGHSNQPQHF	TGTGCCAGCAGGGACAGGGCGGGTCATAGCAATCAGCCCCAGCATTTT
few	TRBV29-1	NA	TRBJ2-2	CSVEDSDVNTGELFF	TGCAGCGTTGAAGACAGTGACGTGAACACCGGGGAGCTGTTTTTT
NA	TRBV27	NA	TRBJ1-5	CASRRSPGPQHF	TGTGCCAGCAGACGCTCACCTGGGCCCCAGCATTTT
many	TRBV10-1	NA	TRBJ2-1	CASSSGEISNEQFF	TGCGCCAGCAGCTCGGGAGAAATTAGTAATGAGCAGTTCTTC
few	TRBV7-3	NA	TRBJ2-1	CASSPEEGGLNEQFF	TGTGCCAGCAGCCCTGAGGAGGGGGGCCTCAATGAGCAGTTCTTC